These T cell receptor beta chains were read from a single sample in a study of graft-versus-host responses after intestinal transplantation. The table came from immunoSEQ multiplex PCR; TCRdb's copy has only in-frame clones and leaves some out. The table includes fewer than 45,000 clones, around 96% detected once. The sample consisted of PBMCs, taken 16 days after intestinal transplant. The receptors come from a human patient who received an intestinal transplant, so some T cells may come from the graft donor. Each CDR3 is given with its conserved first and last residue. A D gene is named only where the DNA matches it firmly.

V gene	J gene	D gene	CDR3 protein	CDR3 DNA
TRBV7-9	TRBJ2-5	.	CASSPLPGEETQYF	TGTGCCAGCAGCCCGCTTCCGGGGGAGGAGACCCAGTACTTC
TRBV11-2	TRBJ2-7	.	CASSLIYEQYF	TGTGCCAGCAGCTTAATCTACGAGCAGTACTTC
TRBV9	TRBJ2-1	TRBD2	CASSATAGAVYNEQFF	TGTGCCAGCAGCGCTACAGCGGGAGCTGTCTACAATGAGCAGTTCTTC
TRBV2	TRBJ1-5	.	CASSASGVGSNQPQHF	TGTGCCAGCAGTGCCTCAGGGGTAGGAAGCAATCAGCCCCAGCATTTT
TRBV29-1	TRBJ1-3	TRBD1	CSVTGAGNTIYF	TGCAGCGTCACAGGGGCTGGAAACACCATATATTTT
TRBV30	TRBJ1-6	TRBD1	CAWSRTRTGNSPLHF	TGTGCCTGGAGTCGTACACGGACAGGGAATTCACCCCTCCACTTT
TRBV11-2	TRBJ1-2	.	CASSLELGRRYGYTF	TGTGCCAGCAGCTTAGAGTTGGGCAGAAGATATGGCTACACCTTC
TRBV7-6	TRBJ2-7	.	CASSTYAYEQYF	TGTGCCAGCAGCACCTACGCCTACGAGCAGTACTTC
TRBV5-1	TRBJ2-7	.	CASSFGVSYEQYF	TGCGCCAGCAGCTTCGGGGTTTCCTACGAGCAGTACTTC
TRBV20-1	TRBJ2-7	TRBD1	CSARVDRDRYF	TGCAGTGCTAGAGTGGACAGGGATCGGTACTTC
TRBV30	TRBJ2-7	TRBD1	CAWSWGGPGQGYEQYF	TGTGCCTGGAGCTGGGGGGGGCCGGGACAGGGCTACGAGCAGTACTTC
TRBV7-9	TRBJ1-3	.	CASSPPTETGNTIYF	TGTGCCAGCAGCCCACCGACAGAGACTGGAAACACCATATATTTT
TRBV30	TRBJ2-1	.	CAWITRRTDEQFF	TGTGCCTGGATTACTAGGAGAACGGATGAGCAGTTCTTC
TRBV7-2	TRBJ1-2	.	CASSPSAAVYGYTF	TGTGCCAGCAGCCCCTCAGCGGCAGTCTATGGCTACACCTTC
TRBV28	TRBJ2-7	.	CASRTQGREYF	TGTGCCAGCAGGACCCAGGGAAGAGAGTACTTC
TRBV30	TRBJ2-7	.	CAWSVLPEQYF	TGTGCCTGGAGTGTTTTGCCCGAGCAGTACTTC
TRBV28	TRBJ1-6	.	CASSLLTMVRNSPLHF	TGTGCCAGCAGTTTATTGACGATGGTGCGGAATTCACCCCTCCACTTT
TRBV13	TRBJ2-7	.	CASSSRRDSYEQYF	TGTGCCAGCAGCTCCCGACGGGACTCCTACGAGCAGTACTTC
TRBV27	TRBJ2-5	TRBD2	CASSPRLAGGETQYF	TGTGCCAGCAGTCCCCGACTAGCGGGAGGGGAGACCCAGTACTTC
TRBV9	TRBJ2-7	.	CASSVEAGTEQYF	TGTGCCAGCAGCGTAGAGGCGGGAACCGAGCAGTACTTC
TRBV6-1	TRBJ1-2	.	CASSSRVNYGYTF	TGTGCCAGCAGTTCCCGGGTTAACTATGGCTACACCTTC
TRBV4-3	TRBJ1-2	.	CASSQVLRGKDGYTF	TGCGCCAGCAGCCAAGTGCTCAGGGGTAAAGATGGCTACACCTTC
TRBV19	TRBJ2-1	TRBD2	CASTIWRGLAGGNEQFF	TGTGCCAGTACCATATGGCGGGGACTAGCGGGAGGCAATGAGCAGTTCTTC
TRBV4-3	TRBJ2-1	TRBD2	CASSQGASGGNEQFF	TGCGCCAGCAGCCAAGGGGCTAGCGGTGGCAATGAGCAGTTCTTC
TRBV4-2	TRBJ2-1	.	CARSQGGGLGYNEQFF	TGTGCCCGCAGCCAAGGGGGGGGGCTGGGATACAATGAGCAGTTCTTC